This TCR beta chain comes out of a study of cytomegalovirus exposure and HLA in healthy donors. Looking at the study overall: Around 77% of around 390 genotyped donors fell in the Caucasian-associated ancestry cluster. Overall study findings and caveats: A further, later analysis showed that HLA-associated TCR beta chains (compared with equally common others) were more clonally expanded. The authors later linked a missense DCLRE1C variant to TCR beta V- and J-gene trimming. Per a prior analysis, the majority of TCR beta V segments were productive roughly 87% or roughly 30% of the time.

13 Jbeta primers and 60 Vbeta primers were used for the PCR. Here immunoSEQ multiplex PCR was the method, and the copy in TCRdb shows in-frame clones only, minus some. The profile shows about 55,000 clones, 55% to 75% of them singletons. The germline V gene encodes CDR1 SGHNT and CDR2 YYREEE (reference sequence). CDR3 length: 16 amino acids. Trimming pared 3 bases from V and 2 bases from J, leaving 16 bases between. Comment on this clone: Its target is unknown.

The receptor comes from a man aged 35-49 years in good health and CMV-seropositive. Sequenced material: PBMCs. The chain links TRBV5-4 to TRBJ2-3, with D perhaps TRBD1 (6 bases). The CDR3 region is CASSSPTDSLTDTQYF. Written as DNA, the CDR3 is TGTGCCAGCAGCTCTCCCACGGACAGCCTCACAGATACGCAGTATTTT.